The following is a T cell receptor (beta chain) sequence with its context. Antigen unknown. Profiled with immunoSEQ multiplex PCR; TCRdb holds only in-frame clones, not every one. The sample has around 81,000 clones; more than 80% are singletons. The data were obtained in a study of neoadjuvant anti-PD-1 for oral cavity cancer. Study-wide findings and caveats: TCR analyses covered only a few patients per response group. After neoadjuvant nivolumab, PBMC T cell clonality was significantly higher in non-responders than responders.

CDR3 size: 24 residues. The chain employs TRBV5-2 and TRBJ2-3; the table gives TRBD2 as D, unverified against the DNA. TRBV5-2 is designated a pseudogene. The TCR sequence derives from a person between 35 and 79 years old with oral cavity squamous cell carcinoma. The sample here was PBMCs, taken before nivolumab (anti-PD-1) treatment. Written as DNA, the CDR3 is TGTGCCAGCAACCTACCCCGGACTAGCGGACCACGGGAAGGCGTCCCTCCTGGCACAGATACGCAGTATTTT. Encoded protein: CASNLPRTSGPREGVPPGTDTQYF.